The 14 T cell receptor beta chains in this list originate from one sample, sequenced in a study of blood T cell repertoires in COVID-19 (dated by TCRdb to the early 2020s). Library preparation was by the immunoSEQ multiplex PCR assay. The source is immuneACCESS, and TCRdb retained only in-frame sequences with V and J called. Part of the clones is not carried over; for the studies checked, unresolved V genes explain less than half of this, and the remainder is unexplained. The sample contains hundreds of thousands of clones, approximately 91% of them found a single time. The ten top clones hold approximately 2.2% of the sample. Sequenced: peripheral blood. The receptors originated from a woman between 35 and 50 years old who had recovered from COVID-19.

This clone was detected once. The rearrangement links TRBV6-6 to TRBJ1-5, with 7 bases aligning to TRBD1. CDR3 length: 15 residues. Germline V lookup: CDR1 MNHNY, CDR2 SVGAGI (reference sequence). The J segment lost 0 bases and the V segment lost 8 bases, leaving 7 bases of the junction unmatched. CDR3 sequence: CASGLGQYSNQPQHF. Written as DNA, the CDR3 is TGTGCCAGCGGATTGGGACAGTATAGCAATCAGCCCCAGCATTTT.

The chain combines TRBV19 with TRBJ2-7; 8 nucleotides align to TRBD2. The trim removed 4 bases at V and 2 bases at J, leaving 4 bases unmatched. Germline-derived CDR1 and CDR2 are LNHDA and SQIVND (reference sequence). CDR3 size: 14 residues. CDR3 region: CASSRSAGAYEQYF. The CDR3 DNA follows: TGTGCCAGTAGTAGGTCAGCGGGGGCCTACGAGCAGTACTTC.

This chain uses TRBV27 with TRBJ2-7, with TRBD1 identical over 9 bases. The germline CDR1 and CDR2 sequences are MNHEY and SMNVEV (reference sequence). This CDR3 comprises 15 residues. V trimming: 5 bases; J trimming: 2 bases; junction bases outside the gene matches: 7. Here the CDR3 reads CASSHGTGPAYEQYF. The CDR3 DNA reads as TGTGCCAGCAGTCACGGGACAGGGCCTGCCTACGAGCAGTACTTC.

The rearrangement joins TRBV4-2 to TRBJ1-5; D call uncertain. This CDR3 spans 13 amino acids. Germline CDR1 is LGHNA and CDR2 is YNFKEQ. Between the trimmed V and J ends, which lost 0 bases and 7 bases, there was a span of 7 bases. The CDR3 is CASSQERGQPQHF. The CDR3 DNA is TGTGCCAGCAGCCAAGAACGAGGGCAGCCCCAGCATTTT.

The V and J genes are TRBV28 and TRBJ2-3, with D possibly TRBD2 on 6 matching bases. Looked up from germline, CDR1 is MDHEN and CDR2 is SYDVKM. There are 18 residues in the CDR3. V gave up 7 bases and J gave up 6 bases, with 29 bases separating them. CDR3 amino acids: CASINLPKWEVVSDTQYF. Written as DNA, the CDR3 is TGTGCCAGCATTAATCTCCCCAAGTGGGAGGTGGTCTCTGATACGCAGTATTTT.

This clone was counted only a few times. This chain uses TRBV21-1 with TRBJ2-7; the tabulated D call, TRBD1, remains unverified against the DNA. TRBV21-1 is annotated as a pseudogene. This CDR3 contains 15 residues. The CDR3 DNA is TGTGCCAGCGGGCCGAGACAGGGAGTCTCCTACGAGCAGTACTTC. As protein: CASGPRQGVSYEQYF.

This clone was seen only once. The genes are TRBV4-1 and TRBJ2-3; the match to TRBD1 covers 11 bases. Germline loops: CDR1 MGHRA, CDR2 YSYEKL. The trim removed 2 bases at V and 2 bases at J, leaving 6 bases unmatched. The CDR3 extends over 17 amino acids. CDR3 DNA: TGCGCCAGCAGCCAATCCGGGACAGGGGGTGTCACAGATACGCAGTATTTT. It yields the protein CASSQSGTGGVTDTQYF.

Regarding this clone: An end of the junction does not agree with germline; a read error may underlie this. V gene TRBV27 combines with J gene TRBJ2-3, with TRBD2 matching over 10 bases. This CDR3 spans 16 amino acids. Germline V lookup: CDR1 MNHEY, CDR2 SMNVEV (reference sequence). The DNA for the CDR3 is TGTGCCAGCAGTCCACTAGCGGGGCCCAGCACCGATACGCAGTATTTT. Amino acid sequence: CASSPLAGPSTDTQYF.

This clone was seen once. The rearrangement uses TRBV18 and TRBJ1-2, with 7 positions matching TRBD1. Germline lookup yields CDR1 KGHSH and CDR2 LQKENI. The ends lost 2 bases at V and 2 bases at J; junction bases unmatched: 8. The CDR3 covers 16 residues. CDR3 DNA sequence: TGTGCCAGCTCACCAGTCTTGACAGGGTCAAACTATGGCTACACCTTC. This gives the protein CASSPVLTGSNYGYTF. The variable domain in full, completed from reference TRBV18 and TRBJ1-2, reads NAGVMQNPRHLVRRRGQEARLRCSPMKGHSHVYWYRQLPEEGLKFMVYLQKENIIDESGMPKERFSAEFPKEGPSILRIQQVVRGDSAAYFCASSPVLTGSNYGYTFGSGTRLTVV.

CDR3 nucleotide sequence: TGTGCCAGCAGTTACTCAAACACAGGGGACAATCAGCCCCAGCATTTT. This encodes CASSYSNTGDNQPQHF. The chain recombines TRBV6-2 or TRBV6-3 with TRBJ1-5; 7 bases fit TRBD1. CDR1 MNHEY and CDR2 SVGEGT come from the germline V gene. The length of the CDR3 is 16 residues. V was pared by 0 bases and J by 3 bases, with 5 bases of the junction left unmatched.

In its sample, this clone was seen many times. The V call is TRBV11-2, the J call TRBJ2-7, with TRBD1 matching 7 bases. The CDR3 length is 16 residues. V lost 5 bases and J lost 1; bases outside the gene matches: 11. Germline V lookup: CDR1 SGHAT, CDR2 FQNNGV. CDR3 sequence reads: CASSTLLGQRSYEQYF. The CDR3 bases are TGTGCCAGCAGCACTCTCTTGGGACAGAGATCCTACGAGCAGTACTTC.

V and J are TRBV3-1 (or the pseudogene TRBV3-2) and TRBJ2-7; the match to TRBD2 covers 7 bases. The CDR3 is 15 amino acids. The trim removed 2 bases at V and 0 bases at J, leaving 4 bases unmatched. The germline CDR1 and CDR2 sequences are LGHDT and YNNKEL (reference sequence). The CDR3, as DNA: TGTGCCAGCAGCCAACGCGGGAGTGCCTCCTACGAGCAGTACTTC. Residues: CASSQRGSASYEQYF.

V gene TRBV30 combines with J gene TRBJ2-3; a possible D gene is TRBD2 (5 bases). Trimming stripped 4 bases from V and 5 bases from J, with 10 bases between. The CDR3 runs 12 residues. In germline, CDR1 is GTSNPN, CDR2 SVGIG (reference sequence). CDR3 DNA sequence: TGTGCCTGGATTCGGACTTTAGATACGCAGTATTTT. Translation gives CAWIRTLDTQYF.

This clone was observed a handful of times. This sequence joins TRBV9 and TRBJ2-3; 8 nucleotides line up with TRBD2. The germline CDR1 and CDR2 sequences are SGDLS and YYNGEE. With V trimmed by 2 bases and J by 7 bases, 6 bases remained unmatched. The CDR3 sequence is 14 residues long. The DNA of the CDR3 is TGTGCCAGCAGCGTCCAGCGGGAGTATCATACGCAGTATTTT. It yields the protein CASSVQREYHTQYF.